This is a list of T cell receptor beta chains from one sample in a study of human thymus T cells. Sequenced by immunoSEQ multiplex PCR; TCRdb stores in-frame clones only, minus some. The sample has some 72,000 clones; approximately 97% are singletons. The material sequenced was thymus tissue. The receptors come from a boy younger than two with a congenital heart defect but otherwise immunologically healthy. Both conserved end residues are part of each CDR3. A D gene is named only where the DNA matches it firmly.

CDR3aa: CASSQGGRGPYNEQFF
CDR3nt: TGCGCCAGCAGCCAAGGGGGGAGGGGGCCCTACAATGAGCAGTTCTTC
v_gene: TRBV4-3
j_gene: TRBJ2-1
d_gene: NA

CDR3aa: CASSQPAGEQFF
CDR3nt: TGTGCCAGCAGCCAACCTGCGGGAGAGCAGTTCTTC
v_gene: TRBV4-2
j_gene: TRBJ2-1
d_gene: NA

CDR3aa: CAVSLAESTDTQYF
CDR3nt: TGTGCTGTGAGCCTAGCGGAGAGCACAGATACGCAGTATTTT
v_gene: TRBV7-7
j_gene: TRBJ2-3
d_gene: TRBD2

CDR3aa: CASSQVTGTGTHEQYF
CDR3nt: TGCGCCAGCAGCCAAGTTACCGGGACAGGGACTCACGAGCAGTACTTC
v_gene: TRBV4-1
j_gene: TRBJ2-7
d_gene: TRBD1

CDR3aa: CASSPPSTDTQYF
CDR3nt: TGTGCCAGCAGTCCCCCCAGCACAGATACGCAGTATTTT
v_gene: TRBV27
j_gene: TRBJ2-3
d_gene: NA

CDR3aa: CASSPGQSNEKLFF
CDR3nt: TGCGCCAGCAGCCCCGGACAGTCTAATGAAAAACTGTTTTTT
v_gene: TRBV4-1
j_gene: TRBJ1-4
d_gene: NA

CDR3aa: CASSLGPLSYNEQFF
CDR3nt: TGTGCCAGCAGCTTGGGACCCCTATCCTACAATGAGCAGTTCTTC
v_gene: TRBV6-5
j_gene: TRBJ2-1
d_gene: NA

CDR3aa: CASSLVGSEQYF
CDR3nt: TGCGCCAGCAGCTTGGTGGGGTCCGAGCAGTACTTC
v_gene: TRBV5-1
j_gene: TRBJ2-7
d_gene: NA

CDR3aa: CASSSSRLDSGNTIYF
CDR3nt: TGCGCCAGCAGCTCCAGCAGGCTGGACTCTGGAAACACCATATATTTT
v_gene: TRBV5-1
j_gene: TRBJ1-3
d_gene: NA

CDR3aa: CATSRDRKLIFPGANVLTF
CDR3nt: TGTGCCACCAGCAGAGATCGGAAGTTAATTTTTCCTGGGGCCAACGTCCTGACTTTC
v_gene: TRBV15
j_gene: TRBJ2-6
d_gene: NA

CDR3aa: CAISENNARDACYGYTF
CDR3nt: TGTGCCATCAGTGAGAACAACGCCCGGGACGCTTGTTATGGCTACACCTTC
v_gene: TRBV10-3
j_gene: TRBJ1-2
d_gene: NA

CDR3aa: CASSLGGKGSSTDTQYF
CDR3nt: TGTGCCAGCAGCTTAGGGGGAAAGGGGTCGAGCACAGATACGCAGTATTTT
v_gene: TRBV11-1
j_gene: TRBJ2-3
d_gene: NA

CDR3aa: CAWIWGWASGAEPSYNEQFF
CDR3nt: TGTGCCTGGATCTGGGGATGGGCTAGCGGGGCGGAACCGTCCTACAATGAGCAGTTCTTC
v_gene: TRBV30
j_gene: TRBJ2-1
d_gene: TRBD2

CDR3aa: CSAKGLERFF
CDR3nt: TGCAGTGCTAAGGGACTAGAACGGTTCTTC
v_gene: TRBV20-1
j_gene: TRBJ2-1
d_gene: TRBD2

CDR3aa: CASSTLTPTYTDTQYF
CDR3nt: TGTGCCAGCAGTACTCTTACCCCCACTTACACAGATACGCAGTATTTT
v_gene: TRBV27
j_gene: TRBJ2-3
d_gene: NA

CDR3aa: CASSQDNEKLFF
CDR3nt: TGCGCCAGCAGCCAAGATAATGAAAAACTGTTTTTT
v_gene: TRBV5-1
j_gene: TRBJ1-4
d_gene: NA

CDR3aa: CASTPQAGTPNTGELFF
CDR3nt: TGTGCCAGCACTCCCCAAGCGGGGACACCGAACACCGGGGAGCTGTTTTTT
v_gene: TRBV2
j_gene: TRBJ2-2
d_gene: NA

CDR3aa: CASSRTTGPDYGYTF
CDR3nt: TGTGCCAGCAGCCGCACCACAGGGCCCGACTATGGCTACACCTTC
v_gene: TRBV11-3
j_gene: TRBJ1-2
d_gene: NA

CDR3aa: CASSLEGTSGGPILSYEQYF
CDR3nt: TGTGCCAGCAGCTTAGAAGGGACTAGCGGGGGGCCGATCCTCTCCTACGAGCAGTACTTC
v_gene: TRBV11-2
j_gene: TRBJ2-7
d_gene: TRBD2

CDR3aa: CASSQPGQSTDTQYF
CDR3nt: TGTGCCAGCAGCCAACCGGGACAGAGCACAGATACGCAGTATTTT
v_gene: TRBV4-2
j_gene: TRBJ2-3
d_gene: TRBD1

CDR3aa: CASSQAENSPLHF
CDR3nt: TGTGCCAGCTCGCAGGCGGAGAATTCACCCCTCCACTTT
v_gene: TRBV18
j_gene: TRBJ1-6
d_gene: NA

CDR3aa: CSVASTGTEQYF
CDR3nt: TGCAGCGTTGCAAGCACAGGGACCGAGCAGTACTTC
v_gene: TRBV29-1
j_gene: TRBJ2-7
d_gene: NA